This T cell receptor (beta chain) was sequenced for a study of blood T cell repertoires in COVID-19. About the study: The study drew acute and convalescent COVID-19 samples from the United States, Italy and Spain.

The length of the CDR3 is 13 residues. Deletions cut 3 bases from V and 8 bases from J, with 11 bases between. Looked up from germline, CDR1 is MDHEN and CDR2 is SYDVKM. Authors' processing steps: Counts of nucleated cells, estimated from reference gene primer amplification, were obtained. Repertoires were generated with immunoSEQ multiplex PCR, while TCRdb's copy carries only in-frame clones and drops some. D and trimming were read from the DNA, whereas the V and J calls and clone size are those reported in that table. Here the sample spans a few hundred thousand clones, about 91% being singletons. The chain joins TRBV28 to TRBJ1-5, with D hard to call. Sequencing was done on a sample of PBMCs or T cells enriched from blood (not recorded which). This receptor was taken from a woman between 40 and 50 years old with acute COVID-19. The CDR3 is CASSFTGLEPQHF. The CDR3 bases are TGTGCCAGCAGTTTCACGGGGTTAGAGCCCCAGCATTTT. Looking up the rest from reference TRBV28 and TRBJ1-5 gives the full variable domain: DVKVTQSSRYLVKRTGEKVFLECVQDMDHENMFWYRQDPGLGLRLIYFSYDVKMKEKGDIPEGYSVSREKKERFSLILESASTNQTSMYLCASSFTGLEPQHFGDGTRLSIL.